The rows below give T cell receptor beta chains drawn from one sample of a study of cytomegalovirus exposure and HLA in healthy donors. Sequencing was performed with immunoSEQ multiplex PCR; in TCRdb, only in-frame clones are kept and a portion is missing. This table holds approximately 120,000 clones, 60% to 75% found once. The material sequenced was PBMCs. The source of these receptors is a woman aged 50 to 65 in good health and CMV-seropositive. Each CDR3 is given with its conserved first and last residue. The D gene is left open where the match is weak. Size is stated for part of the rows, as once, few or many counts, or as a class when the clone is expanded.

>.|TRBJ1-2|TRBV28|TRBD1
CASSPQGAEYYGYTF
TGTGCCAGCAGCCCACAGGGGGCGGAATACTATGGCTACACCTTC
>.|TRBJ2-7|TRBV7-8|TRBD1
CASSLEGQGPYEQYF
TGTGCCAGCAGCTTAGAAGGACAGGGGCCCTACGAGCAGTACTTC
>few|TRBJ2-3|TRBV11-3|TRBD2
CASSPGGQGTDTQYF
TGTGCCAGCAGCCCGGGGGGGCAGGGCACAGATACGCAGTATTTT
>.|TRBJ2-3|TRBV10-3|TRBD2
CATLAGGGNTQYF
TGTGCCACGCTAGCGGGGGGCGGAAATACGCAGTATTTT
>.|TRBJ1-1|TRBV4-1|TRBD1
CASRLGTGNTEAFF
TGCGCCAGCAGACTCGGGACAGGGAACACTGAAGCTTTCTTT
>.|TRBJ2-7|TRBV30|TRBD1
CAIGQGTYSYEQYF
TGTGCCATTGGACAGGGGACCTATTCCTACGAGCAGTACTTC
>.|TRBJ1-2|TRBV6-5|TRBD1
CASSYSGQGAGGYTF
TGTGCCAGCAGTTACTCGGGACAGGGGGCGGGAGGCTACACCTTC
>.|TRBJ1-2|TRBV6-6|.
CASSSDSYGYTF
TGTGCCAGCAGTTCCGACTCTTATGGCTACACCTTC
>.|TRBJ2-7|TRBV7-9|.
CSSSSAYEQYF
TGTTCCAGCAGCTCCGCCTACGAGCAGTACTTC
>once|TRBJ2-1|TRBV5-5|TRBD1
CASSLWGTGSYNEQFF
TGTGCCAGCAGCTTGTGGGGGACAGGGTCCTACAATGAGCAGTTCTTC
>once|TRBJ2-4|TRBV4-1|.
CASSQVLTGLTAKNIQYF
TGCGCCAGCAGCCAAGTTTTAACAGGACTAACAGCCAAAAACATTCAGTACTTC
>once|TRBJ2-4|TRBV23-1|.
CASSHRGVGWGKNIQYF
TGCGCCAGCAGTCATCGCGGGGTCGGTTGGGGCAAAAACATTCAGTACTTC
>.|TRBJ1-2|TRBV30|.
CAWSRLNSRGSGSNYGYTF
TGTGCCTGGAGCCGTCTGAATTCCAGGGGTTCAGGATCTAACTATGGCTACACCTTC
>.|TRBJ1-3|TRBV11-2|.
CASSLSVRSGNTIYF
TGTGCCAGCAGCTTAAGTGTGAGGTCTGGAAACACCATATATTTT
>.|TRBJ2-3|TRBV9|TRBD1
CASSATGKSPDTQYF
TGTGCCAGCAGCGCGACAGGGAAGTCCCCAGATACGCAGTATTTT
>.|TRBJ2-7|TRBV7-9|TRBD2
CASHPGGGRQYF
TGTGCCAGCCACCCTGGGGGGGGTAGGCAGTACTTC
>.|TRBJ2-7|TRBV6-6|TRBD1
CASSKGQGAQGYEQYF
TGTGCCAGCAGCAAGGGACAGGGGGCGCAGGGGTACGAGCAGTACTTC
>.|TRBJ2-2|TRBV5-6|.
CASTRGTGELFF
TGTGCCAGCACTAGGGGCACCGGGGAGCTGTTTTTT
>.|TRBJ2-5|TRBV6-5|.
CASRNRAGPQETQYF
TGTGCCAGCAGGAACCGCGCAGGGCCCCAAGAGACCCAGTACTTC
>.|TRBJ1-5|TRBV4-3|.
CASSQDWGGSNQPQHF
TGCGCCAGCAGCCAAGACTGGGGGGGGAGCAATCAGCCCCAGCATTTT
>few|TRBJ1-2|TRBV27|.
CASSTTLAGGYTF
TGTGCCAGCAGTACCACCCTTGCAGGCGGCTACACCTTC
>.|TRBJ1-5|TRBV7-2|TRBD1
CASSTRQGNQPQHF
TGTGCCAGCAGCACCAGACAGGGGAATCAGCCCCAGCATTTT
>.|TRBJ1-5|TRBV7-2|.
CASSLFPRETGNQPQHF
TGTGCCAGCAGCTTATTTCCCCGAGAGACAGGCAATCAGCCCCAGCATTTT
>.|TRBJ1-2|TRBV9|.
CASSAGGGLRGYTF
TGTGCCAGCAGCGCCGGAGGAGGGTTGAGGGGCTACACCTTC
>few|TRBJ1-6|TRBV30|.
CAWKGQYNSPLHF
TGTGCCTGGAAGGGACAATATAATTCACCCCTCCACTTT
>.|TRBJ2-7|TRBV6-6|.
CASSPGLPSYEQYF
TGTGCCAGCAGTCCGGGACTCCCTTCCTACGAGCAGTACTTC
>.|TRBJ2-7|TRBV5-1|TRBD1
CASSAFGTGGPYEQYF
TGCGCCAGCAGCGCCTTCGGGACAGGGGGACCCTACGAGCAGTACTTC
>few|TRBJ2-7|TRBV4-3|TRBD1
CASSQEILGTGSNEQYF
TGCGCCAGCAGCCAAGAGATCTTAGGGACAGGGAGCAACGAGCAGTACTTC